Below are 8 T cell receptor beta chains sequenced from a single sample in a study of OX40 agonist ivuxolimab in advanced cancers. The method was immunoSEQ multiplex PCR; TCRdb's version includes in-frame clones alone and lacks a portion of them. The sample records under 20,000 clones, about 90% being singletons. Sequenced material: CD4+ or CD8+ T cells sorted from blood, taken in a trial of the OX40 agonist ivuxolimab. These receptors originate from an adult with an advanced solid tumor such as melanoma, head and neck, liver or kidney cancer.

This chain uses TRBV4-1 with TRBJ2-3; 8 bases align to TRBD2. Trimming cost V 4 bases and J 6 bases; bases outside gene matches: 9. The CDR3 sequence is 15 residues long. Germline-derived CDR1 and CDR2 are MGHRA and YSYEKL. The CDR3 DNA sequence: TGCGCCAGCAGCCTCCGGGAGGTAGCGGGGGATACGCAGTATTTT. It specifies CASSLREVAGDTQYF.

The chain joins TRBV5-1 to TRBJ1-2; D gene unclear. Per the germline V gene, CDR1 is SGHRS and CDR2 is YFSETQ. The CDR3 covers 13 residues. V was trimmed by 3 bases and J by 0 bases, leaving 6 bases between them. CDR3 sequence: CASSSTANYGYTF. Written as DNA, the CDR3 is TGCGCCAGCAGCTCTACAGCTAACTATGGCTACACCTTC.

The chain employs TRBV13 and TRBJ1-2, with TRBD1 identical over 8 bases. Per the germline V gene, CDR1 is PRHDT and CDR2 is FYEKMQ (reference sequence). With 5 bases clipped from V and 8 bases from J, the junction kept 16 bases outside the gene matches. The CDR3 totals 16 residues. CDR3 nucleotide sequence: TGTGCCAGCAGCAATTCCCGGTCAGGGGGCTTCGGCGGCTACACCTTC. Translation gives CASSNSRSGGFGGYTF.

The chain links TRBV5-1 to TRBJ2-7; no firm D call. The CDR3 length is 13 residues. Germline V lookup: CDR1 SGHRS, CDR2 YFSETQ. V was cut by 0 bases and J by 2 bases, with 6 bases left in between. Written as DNA, the CDR3 is TGCGCCAGCAGCTTGGACGGTACCTACGAGCAGTACTTC. The encoded protein is CASSLDGTYEQYF.

The table lists this clone with a count of one. The chain employs TRBV18 and TRBJ1-6, with a possible D match to TRBD1 (5 bases). V was clipped by 3 bases and J by 7 bases, with 13 bases between them. CDR1 is KGHSH and CDR2 is LQKENI in the germline V gene. The CDR3 runs 15 residues. Written as DNA, the CDR3 is TGTGCCAGCTCACCGTTCCGGGACGGGAATTCACCCCTCCACTTT. It specifies CASSPFRDGNSPLHF.

This clone has a single count. The chain carries TRBV5-1 and TRBJ1-1, with TRBD1 as a possible D gene (5 bases). The CDR3 is 14 residues long. Germline-derived CDR1 and CDR2 are SGHRS and YFSETQ. V was pared by 0 bases and J by 0 bases, with 6 bases between. This chain's CDR3 is CASSLGQMNTEAFF. The CDR3 DNA reads TGCGCCAGCAGCTTGGGACAGATGAACACTGAAGCTTTCTTT.

V and J are TRBV27 and TRBJ2-3, with D possibly being TRBD2 (5 bases). Trimming cost V 4 bases and J 4 bases, with 15 bases left between them. In germline, CDR1 is MNHEY, CDR2 SMNVEV (reference sequence). The CDR3 runs 15 residues. The CDR3 nucleotides are TGTGCCAGCAGTTCTCTGACCCTTAGCGCAGATACGCAGTATTTT. It is translated as CASSSLTLSADTQYF.

The gene calls are TRBV7-2 and TRBJ1-1, with 8 bases that match TRBD1. The CDR3 runs 18 residues. J was trimmed by 3 bases and V by 3 bases; bases with no gene match: 15. Per the germline V gene, CDR1 is SGHTA and CDR2 is FQGNSA. This CDR3 is CASSLSPHESGGYTEAFF. CDR3 nucleotide sequence: TGTGCCAGCAGCTTGAGTCCACATGAATCAGGGGGCTACACTGAAGCTTTCTTT. Full variable domain (remainder filled in from reference TRBV7-2 and TRBJ1-1): GAGVSQSPSNKVTEKGKDVELRCDPISGHTALYWYRQSLGQGLEFLIYFQGNSAPDKSGLPSDRFSAERTGGSVSTLTIQRTQQEDSAVYLCASSLSPHESGGYTEAFFGQGTRLTVV.